This TCR beta chain was identified in a study of human T cells and chemical hapten exposure. Time point defined: pre-sensitization, week 0. Stated treatment: therapeutic diphenylcyclopropenone sensitization with weekly scalp DPC. V was shortened by 7 bases and J by 0 bases, with 14 bases between the two germline ends. The CDR3 consists of 15 residues. Germline-derived CDR1 and CDR2 are LGHDT and YNNKEL (reference sequence). This clonotype has a single count. Just one base apart from a much larger clone, this may be a read error. Using its own MiXCR run on the RACE reads, TCRdb lists one record per CDR3 protein. The sample lists 380,000 or so distinct CDR3 sequences, around 5.5% occurring once.

The chain is built from TRBV3-1 and TRBJ2-3; maybe TRBD1 (6 bases). The sample in question was whole blood, obtained in connection with sensitization to the hapten diphenylcyclopropenone (DPC). The clonotype was recovered from a woman younger than 30 with alopecia areata. Some clones in this sample may be carry-over from other donors' samples. The chain's CDR3 is CASTWDILSTDTQYF. CDR3 DNA sequence: TGTGCCAGCACCTGGGACATCCTAAGCACAGATACGCAGTATTTT.